Shown below are 29 T cell receptor beta chains from a single sample sequenced in a study of human T cells and chemical hapten exposure. The time point denotes: healthy volunteer bleed at 2 weeks. It was unfractionated whole blood from which total RNA was extracted. TCRdb fed the RACE reads into MiXCR, producing one record per CDR3 protein. The table has 85,000 to 95,000 distinct CDR3 sequences, over 8% seen once; the top ten hold 2.9%. The specimen sequenced was whole blood. Every receptor here comes from a female donor in good health. Some clones in this sample may be carry-over from other donors' samples.

This clonotype was observed a few times. The gene calls are TRBV28 and TRBJ2-6; D possibly corresponds to TRBD2 (5 bases). This CDR3 has 18 amino acids. Germline V CDR1 and CDR2: MDHEN, SYDVKM. V was clipped by 1 base and J by 0 bases, with 13 bases between them. The CDR3 coding sequence is TGTGCCAGCAGTTTATCGGGGATACAAAGCTCTGGGGCCAACGTCCTGACTTTC. This gives the protein CASSLSGIQSSGANVLTF.

The CDR3 region is CASSWWDRGQETQYF. DNA for the CDR3: TGTGCCAGCAGCTGGTGGGACAGGGGGCAAGAGACCCAGTACTTC. This chain links TRBV5-5 with TRBJ2-5; 11 nucleotides line up with TRBD1. V lost 3 bases and J lost 2; bases outside the gene matches: 3. CDR1 and CDR2 (germline): SGHKS, YYEKEE (reference sequence). The CDR3 is made up of 15 amino acids.

The V gene is TRBV28, the J gene TRBJ2-6, with D perhaps being TRBD1 or TRBD2 (5 bases each). The germline gives CDR1 MDHEN, CDR2 SYDVKM. V lost 6 bases, J lost 4 bases, and 13 bases lay in between. The CDR3 is 15 residues long. CDR3 nucleotides: TGTGCCAGCAGACCGCAGGGAGCCGGGGCCAACGTCCTGACTTTC. Its translation: CASRPQGAGANVLTF.

This clonotype occurred many times. At one end, the junction sequence differs from germline, possibly due to a read error. The chain uses TRBV5-1 and TRBJ2-3, with 11 positions matching TRBD2. Per the germline V gene, CDR1 is SGHRS and CDR2 is YFSETQ. This CDR3 has 18 amino acids. The CDR3 loop reads CASTAGLAEPYSTDTQYF. In DNA, the CDR3 is TGCGCAAGCACGGCGGGACTAGCGGAACCTTATTCCACAGATACGCAGTATTTT.

The CDR3 spells CASRPTGGGFNNQPQHF. CDR3 in DNA: TGTGCCAGCAGACCCACAGGGGGCGGTTTTAACAATCAGCCCCAGCATTTT. The rearrangement joins TRBV27 to TRBJ1-5, with TRBD1 identical over 9 bases. The CDR3 runs to 17 residues. Germline V CDR1 and CDR2: MNHEY, SMNVEV (reference sequence). The V segment lost 6 bases and the J segment 3 bases; nucleotides outside the gene matches: 12.

This clonotype was counted only a few times. The chain links TRBV3-1 to TRBJ2-2; the D is unclear. Germline V gives CDR1 LGHDT, CDR2 YNNKEL (reference sequence). V lost 4 bases and J lost 4, with 10 bases in between. The CDR3 is 14 residues long. The CDR3 is CASSREGSTGELFF. CDR3 DNA sequence: TGTGCCAGCAGCCGAGAAGGTTCCACCGGGGAGCTGTTTTTT.

The rearrangement joins TRBV18 to TRBJ2-7; D might be TRBD1 (6 bases). The CDR3 runs 11 residues. Germline V CDR1 and CDR2: KGHSH, LQKENI. The V end was cut by 6 bases, the J end by 6 bases, with 9 bases between. The CDR3 reads CASSDRFEQYF. The DNA of the CDR3 is TGTGCCAGCTCCGACAGGTTCGAGCAGTACTTC.

Many counts were recorded for this clonotype. The genes are TRBV28 and TRBJ1-4; weak D call: TRBD1 (5 bases). This CDR3 region has 13 residues. V was clipped by 8 bases and J by 5 bases, with 12 bases between them. Germline assignment: CDR1 MDHEN and CDR2 SYDVKM. CDR3 loop: CASLPGGNEKLFF. For the CDR3, the DNA is TGTGCCAGCTTACCCGGGGGAAATGAAAAACTGTTTTTT.

V and J are TRBV5-1 and TRBJ2-1; the match to TRBD2 covers 8 bases. The CDR3 runs to 15 residues. The junction had 3 bases not matched to a gene; V was cut back by 4 bases and J by 0 bases. Per the germline V gene, CDR1 is SGHRS and CDR2 is YFSETQ. The CDR3 sequence is CASSPSGSSYNEQFF. The CDR3 region has the DNA TGCGCCAGCAGCCCAAGCGGGAGCTCCTACAATGAGCAGTTCTTC.

The chain uses TRBV20-1 and TRBJ1-2; the D is unclear. The V end was cut by 3 bases, the J end by 2 bases, with 13 bases between. The CDR3 has 14 amino acids. Germline V gene data show CDR1 as DFQATT and CDR2 as SNEGSKA (reference sequence). DNA for the CDR3: TGCAGTGCTAGCTTCGCTATGGAGAACTATGGCTACACCTTC. It encodes CSASFAMENYGYTF.

This rearrangement joins TRBV10-3 to TRBJ2-1; no clear D gene. CDR3 length: 11 amino acids. V lost 2 bases to trimming and J lost 6 bases, with 2 bases between them. Germline CDR1 ENHRY, CDR2 SYGVKD. CDR3 amino acids: CAISEGNEQFF. CDR3 DNA: TGTGCCATCAGTGAGGGCAATGAGCAGTTCTTC.

This clonotype was found a few times. The chain is built from TRBV4-2 and TRBJ1-4; perhaps TRBD1 as D (5 bases). The CDR3 covers 14 residues. Germline CDR1 and CDR2: LGHNA and YNFKEQ. Trimming removed 4 bases at V and 7 bases at J, with 13 bases between. This CDR3 reads CASSLSPGGEKLFF. The DNA for the CDR3 is TGTGCCAGCAGCCTGAGCCCGGGGGGTGAAAAACTGTTTTTT.

The chain couples TRBV20-1 to TRBJ2-1, with 12 bases fitting TRBD2. With 0 bases clipped from V and 15 bases from J, the junction kept 9 bases outside the gene matches. The length of the CDR3 is 14 residues. Germline loops: CDR1 DFQATT, CDR2 SNEGSKA (reference sequence). CDR3 sequence (DNA): TGCAGTGCTAGAGATTCTGGTGCTAGCGGGGGGGTGTTCTTC. It translates to CSARDSGASGGVFF.

The genes are TRBV18 and TRBJ1-3; TRBD1 agrees at 8 bases. Germline-derived CDR1 and CDR2 are KGHSH and LQKENI. There are 17 residues in the CDR3. V was clipped by 3 bases and J by 0 bases; unmatched bases: 7. CDR3 protein: CASSPRQGKDSGNTIYF. The CDR3, as DNA: TGTGCCAGCTCACCCCGACAGGGGAAAGACTCTGGAAACACCATATATTTT.

This clonotype was seen many times. The J gene is TRBJ2-1, the V gene TRBV20-1; 7 bases are shared with TRBD1. CDR3 length equals 13 residues. The J segment lost 6 bases and the V segment lost 2 bases, leaving 4 bases of the junction unmatched. Germline V gives CDR1 DFQATT, CDR2 SNEGSKA (reference sequence). In DNA form, the CDR3 reads TGCAGTGCTAGAAAGACAGGGCGCAATGAGCAGTTCTTC. This translates into CSARKTGRNEQFF.

This clonotype was seen a handful of times. The rearrangement uses TRBV7-9 and TRBJ1-3; TRBD1 aligns across 8 bases. Germline assignment: CDR1 SEHNR and CDR2 FQNEAQ (reference sequence). The CDR3 has 13 amino acids. V shed 8 bases, J shed 3 bases, and the junction held 3 bases outside the gene matches. The CDR3 DNA sequence: TGTGCCAGCCAGGGGGCGTTTGGAAACACCATATATTTT. It yields the protein CASQGAFGNTIYF.

This clonotype was observed many times. This rearrangement joins TRBV10-3 to TRBJ1-2, with D maybe TRBD1 (5 bases). This CDR3 has 13 residues. The V end lost 4 bases, the J end lost 6 bases, and 12 bases lay between the germline ends. CDR1 is ENHRY and CDR2 is SYGVKD in the germline V gene. CDR3 in amino acids: CAISVGQGDGYTF. For the CDR3, the DNA is TGTGCCATCAGTGTTGGGCAGGGTGATGGCTACACCTTC.

The table lists this clonotype with many counts. CDR3 nucleotides: TGCAGTGCTATCGACTATGGCTACACCTTC. Its translation is CSAIDYGYTF. The chain uses TRBV20-1 and TRBJ1-2; D remains unclear. This CDR3 has 10 amino acids. Germline V gene lookup returns CDR1 DFQATT and CDR2 SNEGSKA (reference sequence). V was trimmed by 4 bases and J by 3 bases, leaving 3 bases between them.

This clonotype has a handful of counts. This chain joins TRBV28 and TRBJ2-3, with D possibly being TRBD2 (5 bases). V lost 4 bases to trimming and J lost 5 bases, with 7 bases between them. CDR1 MDHEN and CDR2 SYDVKM come from the germline V gene. The length of the CDR3 is 12 residues. The CDR3 DNA follows: TGTGCCAGCAGTTCCGGGGTAGATACGCAGTATTTT. It encodes CASSSGVDTQYF.

This clonotype was counted once. The junction departs from the called germline gene at one end, perhaps through a read error. The chain recombines TRBV5-1 with TRBJ2-5, with D tentatively TRBD2 (5 bases). The CDR3 is 14 residues long. CDR1 SGHRS and CDR2 YFSETQ come from the germline V gene. Here the CDR3 DNA reads TGCTCCAGCAGCTCCGCAGGACTCCAAGAGACCCAGTACTTC. This encodes CSSSSAGLQETQYF.

This clonotype was recorded at least ten times. The chain links TRBV24-1 to TRBJ1-5; no reliable D call. Trimming took off 5 bases at V and 0 bases at J, with 7 bases between the two ends. This CDR3 region has 14 residues. CDR1 is KGHDR and CDR2 is SFDVKD in the germline V gene. CDR3 in amino acids: CATSGRASNQPQHF. CDR3 sequence (DNA): TGTGCCACCAGTGGAAGGGCTAGCAATCAGCCCCAGCATTTT.

The rearrangement joins TRBV6-5 to TRBJ1-2, with TRBD1 matching 7 bases. This CDR3 has 16 amino acids. Unmatched junction bases numbered 10, after V lost 2 bases and J lost 4 bases. Per the germline V gene, CDR1 is MNHEY and CDR2 is SVGAGI. The CDR3 region has the DNA TGTGCCAGCAGTTACGGGACAGAGAGCTCTACCTATGGCTACACCTTC. This translates into CASSYGTESSTYGYTF.

This clonotype showed up just a few times. The V call is TRBV4-2, the J call TRBJ2-3, with D possibly TRBD1 on 5 matching bases. V was shortened by 1 base and J by 3 bases, with 17 bases between the two germline ends. The CDR3 length is 17 residues. Germline V CDR1 and CDR2: LGHNA, YNFKEQ. The CDR3 loop is CASSQGPETVSTDTQYF. For the CDR3, the DNA is TGTGCCAGCAGCCAAGGCCCGGAGACAGTTTCGACAGATACGCAGTATTTT.

The chain combines TRBV5-4 with TRBJ2-3; perhaps TRBD2 as D (7 bases). From germline, CDR1 is SGHNT and CDR2 YYREEE (reference sequence). This CDR3 contains 16 residues. V was clipped by 0 bases and J by 4 bases, with 15 bases between them. CDR3 in DNA: TGTGCCAGCAGCTTGGTAGGGGGAGGGCCCGCAGATACGCAGTATTTT. This sequence encodes CASSLVGGGPADTQYF.

The chain employs TRBV6-2 or TRBV6-3 and TRBJ1-6; a weak D match, TRBD1 (5 bases). CDR1 and CDR2 from the germline V gene are MNHEY and SVGEGT. The CDR3 consists of 15 residues. Trimming took 2 bases from V and 7 from J, leaving 12 bases between them. The CDR3 here is CASSYTGRINSPLHF. The DNA of the CDR3 is TGTGCCAGCAGTTACACGGGACGGATCAATTCACCCCTCCACTTT.

There are many counts of this clonotype. V usage is TRBV3-1 and J usage is TRBJ2-5; D gene uncertain. V was shortened by 3 bases and J by 4 bases, with 6 bases between the two germline ends. CDR3 length: 12 amino acids. CDR1 and CDR2 from the germline V gene are LGHDT and YNNKEL (reference sequence). The CDR3 is CASSQVRETQYF. The DNA for the CDR3 is TGTGCCAGCAGCCAGGTGAGAGAGACCCAGTACTTC.

This clonotype turned up a few times. V gene TRBV2 combines with J gene TRBJ2-5; D call uncertain. The length of the CDR3 is 12 residues. The germline CDR1 and CDR2 sequences are SNHLY and FYNNEI. V shed 8 bases and J shed 2 bases, with 9 bases lying between them. CDR3 loop: CASSRNQETQYF. The DNA for the CDR3 is TGTGCCAGCTCCCGGAATCAAGAGACCCAGTACTTC.

At least ten counts were recorded for this clonotype. This sequence joins TRBV20-1 and TRBJ2-1; 11 bases fit TRBD2. After removal of 7 bases from V and 9 bases from J, the junction contained 14 bases not matched to a gene. Germline loops: CDR1 DFQATT, CDR2 SNEGSKA (reference sequence). This CDR3 spans 15 amino acids. CDR3 amino acids: CSVPLAGSGRGEQFF. As DNA, the CDR3 is TGCAGTGTCCCTTTGGCCGGTAGCGGGAGGGGTGAGCAGTTCTTC.

The gene calls are TRBV28 and TRBJ2-7; D unresolved. V was trimmed by 10 bases and J by 3 bases, leaving 13 bases between them. Germline values: CDR1 MDHEN, CDR2 SYDVKM. The CDR3 contains 12 residues. CDR3 coding DNA: TGTGCCACCGGAGCGCCGGTCTACGAGCAGTACTTC. The encoded protein is CATGAPVYEQYF.